This TCR beta chain comes out of a study of brain T cells in children with intractable seizures. The data were produced by immunoSEQ multiplex PCR, yet TCRdb's version contains in-frame clones alone and is incomplete. The sample has fewer than 85,000 clones, 93% seen once. In its sample, this clone was seen once. The CDR3 has 14 residues. Germline-derived CDR1 and CDR2 are LGHDT and YNNKEL (reference sequence). Trimming at V came to 4 bases and at J to 4 bases, leaving 3 bases not matched to a gene. This receptor was taken from a boy younger than two with tuberous sclerosis and intractable seizures. The V call is TRBV3-1 (or the pseudogene TRBV3-2), the J call TRBJ2-5; 10 bases agree with TRBD2. The material sequenced was peripheral blood, taken at surgery. CDR3 loop: CASSPSGGAETQYF. CDR3 in DNA: TGTGCCAGCAGCCCAAGCGGGGGGGCAGAGACCCAGTACTTC.